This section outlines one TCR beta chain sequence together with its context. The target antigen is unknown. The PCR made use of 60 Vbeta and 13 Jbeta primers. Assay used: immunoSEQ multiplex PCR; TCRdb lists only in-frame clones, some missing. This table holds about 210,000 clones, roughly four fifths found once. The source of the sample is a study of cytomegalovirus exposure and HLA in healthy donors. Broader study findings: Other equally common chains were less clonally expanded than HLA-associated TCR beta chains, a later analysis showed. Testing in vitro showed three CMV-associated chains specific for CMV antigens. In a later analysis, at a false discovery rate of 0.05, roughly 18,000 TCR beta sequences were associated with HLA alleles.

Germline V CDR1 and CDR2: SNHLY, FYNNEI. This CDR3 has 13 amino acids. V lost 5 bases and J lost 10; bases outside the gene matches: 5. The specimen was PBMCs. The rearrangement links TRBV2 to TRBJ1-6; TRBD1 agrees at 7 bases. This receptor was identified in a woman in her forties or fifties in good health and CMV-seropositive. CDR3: CASSSGQDSPLHF. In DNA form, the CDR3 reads TGTGCCAGCAGTAGTGGACAGGACTCACCCCTCCACTTT. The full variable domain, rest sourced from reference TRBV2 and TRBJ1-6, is EPEVTQTPSHQVTQMGQEVILRCVPISNHLYFYWYRQILGQKVEFLVSFYNNEISEKSEIFDDQFSVERPDGSNFTLKIRSTKLEDSAMYFCASSSGQDSPLHFGNGTRLTVT.